The clone carrying this TCR beta chain was seen more than once but under ten times. Antigen unknown. These data originate in a study of T cells after yellow fever vaccination. Study-wide points: It was the secondary response that reached its peak faster, day 5 versus 15, but it was weaker. Abundant bulk-derived clonotypes could contaminate FACS-sorted repertoires.

Template switching by 5'RACE produced TCR cDNA, adding a universal primer site and UMIs. TCRdb fed the 5' RACE reads into MiXCR, producing one record per CDR3 protein. The sample holds hundreds of thousands of distinct CDR3 sequences; roughly an eighth are singletons and the top ten take under 15%. CDR1 MDHEN and CDR2 SYDVKM come from the germline V gene. Unmatched junction bases numbered 10, after V lost 7 bases and J lost 4 bases. The CDR3 spans 14 residues. This sequence was found in a man aged 30 to 45 who received the YFV17D yellow fever vaccine. Sequenced material: PBMCs, taken on the day of the yellow fever booster vaccination. The chain links TRBV28 to TRBJ2-7, with 7 positions matching TRBD1. For the CDR3, the DNA is TGTGCCAGCAACGAAGGACAGGCGGCTTACGAGCAGTACTTC. Translated, it gives CASNEGQAAYEQYF.